Many counts were recorded for the clone carrying this T cell receptor beta chain. MiXCR was run by TCRdb on the 5' RACE reads, yielding one entry per CDR3 protein. Among around 310,000 distinct CDR3 sequences listed, 3.5% to 4.5% were seen once. The sample is drawn from a study of T cells after yellow fever vaccination. CDR1 is SGHDT and CDR2 is YYEEEE in the germline V gene. The CDR3 is 14 amino acids. The V end was cut by 2 bases, the J end by 4 bases, with 13 bases between. The source is a man aged 18-30 years who received the YFV17D yellow fever vaccine. The chain is built from TRBV5-6 and TRBJ2-7; D perhaps matches TRBD1 (6 bases). The sample consisted of PBMCs, taken 15 days after the yellow fever booster vaccination. CDR3 sequence (DNA): TGTGCCAGCAGCTTACAGGGTGGATGGTACGAGCAGTACTTC. It yields the protein CASSLQGGWYEQYF.